Each of the 31 T cell receptor beta chains below was sequenced from the same sample in a study of T cell repertoires in cytomegalovirus infection. These receptors are not linked to any known antigen. TCRdb re-analysed the reads in MiXCR, keeping a single row per CDR3 protein. The repertoire includes 450,000 to 600,000 distinct CDR3 sequences, 30% to 40% of them detected once, and roughly 16% sits in the top ten. Sequencing used cultured PBMCs, obtained from culture after CMV antigen stimulation. These receptors were collected from a human donor in good health (CMV status not recorded). Some clones in this sample may be carry-over from other donors' samples.

Ten or more counts support this clonotype. The rearrangement joins TRBV7-2 to TRBJ2-3; D perhaps matches TRBD2 (5 bases). V was clipped by 6 bases and J by 1 base, with 11 bases between them. In germline, CDR1 is SGHTA, CDR2 FQGNSA. The CDR3 is made up of 14 amino acids. CDR3 sequence: CASRIGSGTDTQYF. CDR3 in DNA: TGTGCCAGCAGGATTGGGAGCGGCACAGATACGCAGTATTTT.

Only a few counts were recorded for this clonotype. The rearrangement joins TRBV19 to TRBJ2-5; possibly TRBD2 for D (6 bases). Trimming removed 10 bases from V and 7 bases from J, with 16 bases in between. Germline CDR1 is LNHDA and CDR2 is SQIVND (reference sequence). The CDR3 consists of 12 residues. Written as DNA, the CDR3 is TGTGCCACCGGGACTGGCTCGGGGACCCAGTACTTC. It is translated as CATGTGSGTQYF.

The chain couples TRBV27 to TRBJ1-5, with no clear D. Germline CDR1 and CDR2: MNHEY and SMNVEV (reference sequence). V was cut by 2 bases and J by 5 bases, with 7 bases left in between. CDR3 length: 13 residues. This CDR3 is CASSLESDQPQHF. The CDR3 DNA is TGTGCCAGCAGTTTAGAAAGCGATCAGCCCCAGCATTTT.

This clonotype was recorded many times. The J gene is TRBJ1-4, the V gene TRBV7-2, with D unresolved. From germline, CDR1 is SGHTA and CDR2 FQGNSA. The length of the CDR3 is 13 residues. Trimming shortened V by 2 bases and J by 6 bases, and 7 bases separated the two germline ends. In nucleotides, the CDR3 is TGTGCCAGCAGCTTACTGGCCGATGAAAAACTGTTTTTT. Protein product: CASSLLADEKLFF.

The chain joins TRBV28 to TRBJ1-4, with D unclear. Germline V CDR1 and CDR2: MDHEN, SYDVKM. The CDR3 runs 17 residues. Trimming shortened V by 1 base and J by 0 bases, and 12 bases separated the two germline ends. The CDR3 coding sequence is TGTGCCAGCAGTTTATCTGACATTTATGCAACTAATGAAAAACTGTTTTTT. Amino acids: CASSLSDIYATNEKLFF.

The chain employs TRBV28 and TRBJ2-7; 7 bases map to TRBD1. The CDR3 sequence is 15 residues long. CDR1 and CDR2 from the germline V gene are MDHEN and SYDVKM. V trimming: 4 bases; J trimming: 1 base; junction bases outside the gene matches: 7. CDR3 DNA sequence: TGTGCCAGCAGTTCGTCCGGGACAGATTCCTACGAGCAGTACTTC. This translates into CASSSSGTDSYEQYF. Based on the CDR3 plus reference TRBV28 and TRBJ2-7, the full variable domain is DVKVTQSSRYLVKRTGEKVFLECVQDMDHENMFWYRQDPGLGLRLIYFSYDVKMKEKGDIPEGYSVSREKKERFSLILESASTNQTSMYLCASSSSGTDSYEQYFGPGTRLTVT.

The CDR3 spells CASSLGPGWGTEAFF. CDR3 DNA sequence: TGCGCCAGCAGCTTGGGCCCGGGCTGGGGCACTGAAGCTTTCTTT. The V and J genes are TRBV5-1 and TRBJ1-1; D is ambiguous. V was cut by 0 bases and J by 4 bases, with 13 bases left in between. Germline values: CDR1 SGHRS, CDR2 YFSETQ. The CDR3 spans 15 residues.

Only a few counts were recorded for this clonotype. The rearrangement uses TRBV7-2 and TRBJ1-4, with 9 nucleotides matching TRBD1. With 5 bases clipped from V and 8 bases from J, the junction kept 6 bases outside the gene matches. The V gene's germline CDR1 is SGHTA and CDR2 FQGNSA. CDR3 length: 14 amino acids. CDR3 DNA sequence: TGTGCCAGCAGCCCAGACAGGGGGGACGAAAAACTGTTTTTT. It codes for CASSPDRGDEKLFF.

The chain recombines TRBV6-1 with TRBJ2-3, with TRBD1 matching over 9 bases. The CDR3 totals 15 residues. Trimming cost V 2 bases and J 4 bases; bases outside gene matches: 4. Per the germline V gene, CDR1 is MNHNS and CDR2 is SASEGT. Written as DNA, the CDR3 is TGTGCCAGCAGTGAACCGGGACAGGGTTCAGATACGCAGTATTTT. This encodes CASSEPGQGSDTQYF.

The chain employs TRBV12-3 or TRBV12-4 and TRBJ1-5; 7 bases match TRBD1. V dropped 0 bases and J dropped 6; count of bases not matched to a gene: 8. There are 16 residues in the CDR3. The CDR3, as DNA: TGTGCCAGCAGTTTAGCTGCGACAGGGTTTATTCAGCCCCAGCATTTT. Translated: CASSLAATGFIQPQHF.

On this clonotype: One end of the junction does not line up with germline, which may come from a read error. The chain combines TRBV7-6 with TRBJ1-4; maybe TRBD1 (6 bases). The length of the CDR3 is 15 residues. Looked up from germline, CDR1 is SGHVS and CDR2 is FNYEAQ. The DNA for the CDR3 is TGTGCCAGCAGTTTTACAGGGACAACGAATGAAAAACTGTTTTTT. This sequence encodes CASSFTGTTNEKLFF.

This clonotype came up a few times. CDR3 coding DNA: TGTGCCAGCTCGCACTCCTACGAGCAGTACGTC. Its protein product is CASSHSYEQYV. This sequence joins TRBV6-2 or TRBV6-3 and TRBJ2-7, with D uncertain. This CDR3 region has 11 residues. Germline V gene sequence: CDR1 MNHEY, CDR2 SVGEGT. Trimming removed 8 bases at V and 0 bases at J, with 5 bases between.

The sample holds many counts of this clonotype. This sequence joins TRBV7-2 and TRBJ1-1; no clear D gene. Trimming took off 4 bases at V and 7 bases at J, with 16 bases between the two ends. The CDR3 is 14 amino acids. Germline CDR1 is SGHTA and CDR2 is FQGNSA. CDR3 sequence: CASSYSRVGNEAFF. For the CDR3, the DNA is TGTGCCAGCAGCTACTCCCGGGTGGGGAATGAAGCTTTCTTT.

This clonotype turned up a few times. The chain employs TRBV11-2 and TRBJ2-7, with 13 bases identical to TRBD2. This CDR3 has 15 residues. With 5 bases clipped from V and 12 bases from J, the junction kept 13 bases outside the gene matches. CDR1 and CDR2 (germline): SGHAT, FQNNGV. Here the CDR3 DNA reads TGTGCCAGCAGCCCAGGGGTGTTGGGACTAGCGGGATGGTACGTC. It is translated as CASSPGVLGLAGWYV.

This clonotype came up many times. The chain recombines TRBV7-8 with TRBJ2-7, with 8 bases that match TRBD2. The CDR3 has 15 residues. CDR1 SGHVS and CDR2 FQNEAQ come from the germline V gene. The V gene end was trimmed by 1 base and the J gene end by 0 bases; junction bases not matched to a gene: 2. DNA of the CDR3: TGTGCCAGCAGCTTAGAGACTAGCGCCTCCTACGAGCAGTACGTC. This translates into CASSLETSASYEQYV.

V usage is TRBV4-2 and J usage is TRBJ1-1; TRBD1 might be the D (6 bases). Germline CDR1 LGHNA, CDR2 YNFKEQ. Trimming pared 0 bases from V and 1 base from J, leaving 9 bases between. The CDR3 loop spans 15 amino acids. The CDR3 region has the DNA TGTGCCAGCAGCCAAGATGGACAGTCGAACACTGAAGCTTTCTTT. Its translation: CASSQDGQSNTEAFF.

The chain recombines TRBV12-3 or TRBV12-4 with TRBJ2-5, with D uncertain. This CDR3 is built from 14 residues. V lost 0 bases and J 7 bases, leaving 12 bases between the germline ends. CDR3 region: CASSLAAGPGTQYF. The CDR3 nucleotides are TGTGCCAGCAGTTTAGCGGCCGGCCCGGGGACCCAGTACTTC.

The chain uses TRBV5-4 and TRBJ2-6; TRBD2 aligns across 7 bases. J lost 0 bases, V lost 3 bases, and 9 bases had no gene match. CDR1 is SGHNT and CDR2 is YYREEE in the germline V gene (reference sequence). The CDR3 extends over 18 amino acids. The CDR3 reads CASSSGLVPDSGANVLTF. The CDR3, as DNA: TGTGCCAGCAGCTCCGGACTAGTCCCGGACTCTGGGGCCAACGTCCTGACTTTC.

This clonotype was seen a handful of times. This sequence joins TRBV7-2 and TRBJ1-1; D gene uncertain. CDR3 length: 14 amino acids. Germline-derived CDR1 and CDR2 are SGHTA and FQGNSA. V lost 0 bases, J lost 8 bases, and 13 bases lay in between. The CDR3 spells CASSLATLSLEAFF. The DNA for the CDR3 is TGTGCCAGCAGCTTAGCCACTCTTTCGCTGGAAGCTTTCTTT. The full variable domain, its missing parts supplied by reference TRBV7-2 and TRBJ1-1, is GAGVSQSPSNKVTEKGKDVELRCDPISGHTALYWYRQSLGQGLEFLIYFQGNSAPDKSGLPSDRFSAERTGGSVSTLTIQRTQQEDSAVYLCASSLATLSLEAFFGQGTRLTVV.

The J gene is TRBJ2-7, the V gene TRBV6-5, with D perhaps TRBD1 or TRBD2 (5 bases each). The CDR3 totals 14 residues. Trimming pared 5 bases from V and 4 bases from J, leaving 15 bases between. The germline V gene encodes CDR1 MNHEY and CDR2 SVGAGI. DNA for the CDR3: TGTGCCAGCAGTCTGGGGCTTGGAGGATACGAGCAGTACTTC. Its translation: CASSLGLGGYEQYF.

This clonotype was found many times. V and J are TRBV7-2 and TRBJ1-2, with D possibly matching TRBD1 (5 bases). Germline V CDR1 and CDR2: SGHTA, FQGNSA. The V gene lost 2 bases and the J gene lost 4 bases, with 14 bases spanning the gap. The CDR3 has 15 residues. Here the CDR3 DNA reads TGTGCCAGCAGCTTACAGGCAGGGCAGGGCTATGGCTACACCTTC. It codes for CASSLQAGQGYGYTF.

The chain is built from TRBV7-6 and TRBJ1-6; 7 bases are a match to TRBD1. With 3 bases clipped from V and 8 bases from J, the junction kept 4 bases outside the gene matches. The CDR3 loop spans 14 amino acids. Per the germline V gene, CDR1 is SGHVS and CDR2 is FNYEAQ. In DNA, the CDR3 is TGTGCCAGCAGCTTTACAGGGGATTATTCACCCCTCCACTTT. It encodes CASSFTGDYSPLHF.

CDR3 in DNA: TGTGCCAGCAGTGAACGCGGAGGGAGCTCCTACAATGAGCAGTTCTTC. It is translated as CASSERGGSSYNEQFF. V is TRBV6-1 and J is TRBJ2-1, with a possible D match to TRBD2 (6 bases). Trimming stripped 2 bases from V and 0 bases from J, with 11 bases between. The CDR3 is 16 residues long. CDR1 is MNHNS, CDR2 SASEGT, per germline.

This clonotype has more than one count but fewer than ten. The chain employs TRBV28 and TRBJ2-7; 7 bases are a match to TRBD2. The CDR3 loop spans 14 amino acids. Per germline, CDR1 MDHEN and CDR2 SYDVKM. Losses at the gene ends were 7 bases for V and 5 bases for J; bases not matched to a gene: 11. CDR3 region: CASTTYGRSDEQYF. In nucleotides, the CDR3 is TGTGCCAGCACCACCTACGGGAGGTCGGACGAGCAGTACTTC.

This chain connects TRBV7-6 to TRBJ2-1, with 11 positions matching TRBD2. Trimming took 5 bases from V and 6 from J; bases not matched to a gene: 9. There are 16 residues in the CDR3. Per germline, CDR1 SGHVS and CDR2 FNYEAQ. The CDR3 nucleotides are TGTGCCAGCAGCCCCCAAACTAGCGGGAGTATCAATGAGCAGTTCTTC. Translating it yields CASSPQTSGSINEQFF. Full variable domain (outside the CDR3, taken from reference TRBV7-6 and TRBJ2-1): GAGVSQSPRYKVTKRGQDVALRCDPISGHVSLYWYRQALGQGPEFLTYFNYEAQQDKSGLPNDRFSAERPEGSISTLTIQRTEQRDSAMYRCASSPQTSGSINEQFFGPGTRLTVL.

The V gene is TRBV7-9, the J gene TRBJ1-2, with 8 bases aligning to TRBD1. V was pared by 5 bases and J by 12 bases, with 11 bases of the junction left unmatched. Germline lookup yields CDR1 SEHNR and CDR2 FQNEAQ (reference sequence). The CDR3 runs 13 residues. The chain's CDR3 is CASSATRTGTHTF. The CDR3 nucleotides read TGTGCCAGCAGCGCTACCAGGACAGGGACGCACACCTTC.

The chain joins TRBV10-2 to TRBJ2-3; a weak D match, TRBD1 (5 bases). Germline V gene sequence: CDR1 WSHSY, CDR2 SAAADI. V was clipped by 7 bases and J by 2 bases, with 13 bases between them. The CDR3 consists of 14 residues. DNA for the CDR3: TGCGCCAGCACAGAGACAGTTCACACAGATACGCAGTATTTT. Encoded protein: CASTETVHTDTQYF.

This clonotype was recorded a few times. The rearrangement uses TRBV12-3 or TRBV12-4 and TRBJ2-7; the D gene could be TRBD1 or TRBD2 (5 bases each). This CDR3 spans 15 amino acids. Between the trimmed V and J ends, which lost 2 bases and 4 bases, there was a span of 15 bases. CDR3 protein: CASSLPGARGYEQYF. The CDR3 DNA reads TGTGCCAGCAGTTTACCCGGGGCCAGAGGGTACGAGCAGTACTTC.

This clonotype has more than one count but fewer than ten. This chain joins TRBV6-2 or TRBV6-3 and TRBJ2-2; a weak D match, TRBD1 (6 bases). The CDR3 totals 13 residues. V was clipped by 8 bases and J by 6 bases, with 13 bases between them. From germline, CDR1 is MNHEY and CDR2 SVGEGT. Here the CDR3 reads CASAPGDPGELFF. The CDR3 DNA sequence: TGTGCCAGCGCTCCAGGGGACCCCGGGGAGCTGTTTTTT.

This clonotype was observed a few times. The V gene is TRBV12-3 or TRBV12-4, the J gene TRBJ1-2, with 8 bases aligning to TRBD1. J was trimmed by 8 bases and V by 6 bases; bases with no gene match: 5. CDR3 size: 12 residues. The CDR3 nucleotides read TGTGCCAGCAGGACTACAGGGGGAGGCTACACCTTC. This translates into CASRTTGGGYTF.

The V call is TRBV11-2, the J call TRBJ2-2, with 8 nucleotides matching TRBD2. This CDR3 has 15 residues. Germline V CDR1 and CDR2: SGHAT, FQNNGV. V shed 0 bases, J shed 5 bases, and the junction held 2 bases outside the gene matches. The CDR3 DNA follows: TGTGCCAGCAGCTTAGAGGCTAGCGGGACCGGGGAGCTGTTTTTT. Its protein is CASSLEASGTGELFF. Full variable domain (rest looked up from reference TRBV11-2 and TRBJ2-2): EAGVAQSPRYKIIEKRQSVAFWCNPISGHATLYWYQQILGQGPKLLIQFQNNGVVDDSQLPKDRFSAERLKGVDSTLKIQPAKLEDSAVYLCASSLEASGTGELFFGEGSRLTVL.